Presented here are 14 T cell receptor beta chains from one specimen sequenced in a study of metastatic and nonmetastatic thyroid tumors. Thyroid surgery was preceded by no treatment in any patient. TCRdb re-called the PCR reads through MiXCR. This sample has approximately 74,000 clones, with 12% to 15% found just once. Sequencing was done on a sample of blood. These receptors were obtained from a male donor with papillary thyroid cancer or a benign thyroid nodule (not recorded which). Some clones in this sample may be carry-over from other donors' samples.

This clone was seen at least ten times. The chain joins TRBV7-8 to TRBJ2-1, with D possibly TRBD2 on 6 matching bases. The V gene's germline CDR1 is SGHVS and CDR2 FQNEAQ. V was cut by 3 bases and J by 0 bases, with 9 bases left in between. This CDR3 has 15 residues. The CDR3 DNA follows: TGTGCCAGCAGCTTGGGACTGAGCTCCTACAATGAGCAGTTCTTC. Its protein is CASSLGLSSYNEQFF.

In its sample, this clone was seen many times. The chain employs TRBV6-1 and TRBJ2-3; 10 nucleotides align to TRBD2. The germline CDR1 and CDR2 sequences are MNHNS and SASEGT. V was pared by 4 bases and J by 3 bases, with 10 bases of the junction left unmatched. The CDR3 contains 17 residues. For the CDR3, the DNA is TGTGCCAGCAGTGGGGCTAGCGGGAGAGGTTGGACAGATACGCAGTATTTT. It yields the protein CASSGASGRGWTDTQYF.

A word on this clone: This may come from a read error, since a much larger clone is one base off. The chain couples TRBV5-5 to TRBJ2-5, with D unclear. Germline lookup yields CDR1 SGHKS and CDR2 YYEKEE (reference sequence). The V and J ends lost 2 bases and 7 bases respectively, with 6 bases between them. The CDR3 contains 11 residues. The CDR3 region has the DNA TGTGCCAGCAGCTTATGGGGGACCCAGTACTTC. As protein: CASSLWGTQYF.

This clone appeared many times. J is TRBJ2-6 and V is TRBV24-1; maybe TRBD2 (6 bases). The CDR3 length is 17 residues. Germline V gene data show CDR1 as KGHDR and CDR2 as SFDVKD. Deletions cut 4 bases from V and 4 bases from J, with 16 bases between. CDR3 region: CATSEPIGGSGANVLTF. CDR3 DNA sequence: TGTGCCACCAGTGAGCCCATCGGGGGATCCGGGGCCAACGTCCTGACTTTC.

This clone was picked up many times. J is TRBJ2-2 and V is TRBV4-1; D is possibly TRBD1 (5 bases). The CDR3 length is 16 residues. Trimming removed 4 bases at V and 1 base at J, with 13 bases between. CDR1 is MGHRA, CDR2 YSYEKL, per germline. CDR3 DNA: TGCGCCAGCAGCCTGGGCAGGGATTTGAACACCGGGGAGCTGTTTTTT. It is translated as CASSLGRDLNTGELFF.

There are many counts of this clone. This sequence joins TRBV4-3 and TRBJ2-3, with 11 bases matching TRBD2. The CDR3 contains 15 residues. Germline-derived CDR1 and CDR2 are LGHNA and YSLEER. V shed 1 base and J 3 bases; nucleotides not matched to a gene: 0. The CDR3 nucleotides are TGCGCCAGCAGCCAAGGACTAGCGGGGACAGATACGCAGTATTTT. Encoded protein: CASSQGLAGTDTQYF.

This clone was seen a handful of times. This sequence joins TRBV6-2 or TRBV6-3 and TRBJ1-5; 7 bases match TRBD1. This CDR3 is built from 17 residues. The V gene end was trimmed by 4 bases and the J gene end by 2 bases; junction bases not matched to a gene: 11. Germline V gene lookup returns CDR1 MNHEY and CDR2 SVGEGT. CDR3 amino acids: CASSCPTTGNGNQPQHF. CDR3 coding DNA: TGTGCCAGCAGTTGTCCCACGACAGGGAACGGCAATCAGCCCCAGCATTTT.

This clone has a count of ten or more. The chain recombines TRBV5-6 with TRBJ2-3; TRBD2 matches 10 bases. The trim removed 7 bases at V and 2 bases at J, leaving 13 bases unmatched. The CDR3 runs 17 residues. Germline loops: CDR1 SGHDT, CDR2 YYEEEE. CDR3 bases: TGTGCCAGCGGGTATCTTGTAGCGGGAGGATCCACAGATACGCAGTATTTT. Amino acids: CASGYLVAGGSTDTQYF.

This clone was observed many times. A much larger clone lies a single base off, so this may be a read error. In the same sample, other DNA sequences code for this CDR3. The DNA of the CDR3 is TGTGCCAGCAGTTTGGGCGGTACTCCGTACGGAGAGCGGAAGACCCAGTACTTC. Amino acids: CASSLGGTPYGERKTQYF. The J gene is TRBJ2-5, the V gene TRBV12-3 or TRBV12-4; maybe TRBD2 (5 bases). Trimming took off 3 bases at V and 6 bases at J, with 26 bases between the two ends. This CDR3 is 18 amino acids long.

This clone occurred many times. This chain joins TRBV6-1 and TRBJ2-7; 7 bases are a match to TRBD1. CDR1 and CDR2 (germline): MNHNS, SASEGT. V lost 5 bases and J lost 0; bases outside the gene matches: 10. The CDR3 is 16 residues long. Here the CDR3 reads CASSSLGTEGSYEQYF. DNA of the CDR3: TGTGCCAGCAGTTCCCTAGGGACAGAGGGCTCCTACGAGCAGTACTTC.

At least ten counts were recorded for this clone. The chain is built from TRBV4-3 and TRBJ2-1, with D maybe TRBD2 (6 bases). Germline-derived CDR1 and CDR2 are LGHNA and YSLEER. The V end lost 0 bases, the J end lost 0 bases, and 9 bases lay between the germline ends. The CDR3 runs 16 residues. The CDR3 loop is CASSQDRGNSYNEQFF. DNA for the CDR3: TGCGCCAGCAGCCAAGATCGCGGGAACTCCTACAATGAGCAGTTCTTC.

The table lists this clone with a few counts. The chain links TRBV6-1 to TRBJ1-2, with D uncertain. V dropped 6 bases and J dropped 4 bases, with 15 bases sitting between them. The CDR3 contains 14 residues. Germline V CDR1 and CDR2: MNHNS, SASEGT. The CDR3 nucleotides are TGTGCCAGCAGCCCAGCGCGAGGCGGCTATGGCTACACCTTC. This codes for CASSPARGGYGYTF.

This clone was counted many times. The chain uses TRBV29-1 and TRBJ2-2, with 7 bases identical to TRBD1. The CDR3 loop spans 15 amino acids. Germline V lookup: CDR1 SQVTM, CDR2 ANQGSEA. Losses at the gene ends were 4 bases for V and 8 bases for J; bases not matched to a gene: 13. DNA of the CDR3: TGCAGCGTTGGACGAGGGGGCAGCGGAATAGGGGAGCTGTTTTTT. Translating it yields CSVGRGGSGIGELFF.

This clone was counted at least ten times. The chain couples TRBV20-1 to TRBJ2-5; D not certain. The V end was cut by 0 bases, the J end by 2 bases, with 10 bases between. The CDR3 length is 14 residues. Germline CDR1 and CDR2: DFQATT and SNEGSKA (reference sequence). The CDR3 sequence: CSARDLRRQETQYF. The CDR3 DNA reads TGCAGTGCTAGAGATCTGCGGAGACAAGAGACCCAGTACTTC.